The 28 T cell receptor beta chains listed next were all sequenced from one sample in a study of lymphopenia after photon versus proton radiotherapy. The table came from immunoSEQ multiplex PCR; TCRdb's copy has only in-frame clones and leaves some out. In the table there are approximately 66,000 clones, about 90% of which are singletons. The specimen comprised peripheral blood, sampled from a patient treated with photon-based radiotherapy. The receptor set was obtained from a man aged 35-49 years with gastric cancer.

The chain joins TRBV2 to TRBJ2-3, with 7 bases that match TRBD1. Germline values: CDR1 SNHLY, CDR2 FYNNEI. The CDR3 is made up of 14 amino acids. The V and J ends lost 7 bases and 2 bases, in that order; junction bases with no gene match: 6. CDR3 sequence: CASTRDRVTDTQYF. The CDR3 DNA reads TGTGCCAGCACCCGGGACAGAGTCACAGATACGCAGTATTTT.

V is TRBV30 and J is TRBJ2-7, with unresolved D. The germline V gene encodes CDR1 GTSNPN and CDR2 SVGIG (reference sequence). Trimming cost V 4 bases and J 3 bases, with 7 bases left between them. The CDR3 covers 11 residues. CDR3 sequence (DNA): TGTGCCTGGAAGGGAATCTACGAGCAGTACTTC. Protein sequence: CAWKGIYEQYF.

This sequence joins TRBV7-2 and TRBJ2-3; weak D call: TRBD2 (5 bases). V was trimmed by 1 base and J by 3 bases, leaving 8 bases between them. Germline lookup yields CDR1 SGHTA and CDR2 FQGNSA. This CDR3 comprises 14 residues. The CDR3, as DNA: TGTGCCAGCAGCTTAGTGGAGGAGACAGATACGCAGTATTTT. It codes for CASSLVEETDTQYF.

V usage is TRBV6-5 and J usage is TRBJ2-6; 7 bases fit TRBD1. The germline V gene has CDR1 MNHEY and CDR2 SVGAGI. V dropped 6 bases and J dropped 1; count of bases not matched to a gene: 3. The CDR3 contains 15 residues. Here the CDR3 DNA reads TGTGCCAGCAGGACAGGGTTTTCTGGGGCCAACGTCCTGACTTTC. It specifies CASRTGFSGANVLTF.

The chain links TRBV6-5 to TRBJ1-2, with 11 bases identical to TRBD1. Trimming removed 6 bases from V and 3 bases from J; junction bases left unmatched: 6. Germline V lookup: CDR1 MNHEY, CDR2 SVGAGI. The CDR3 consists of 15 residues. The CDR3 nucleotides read TGTGCCAGCAGACGGACAGGGGGCATTGACTATGGCTACACCTTC. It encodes CASRRTGGIDYGYTF.

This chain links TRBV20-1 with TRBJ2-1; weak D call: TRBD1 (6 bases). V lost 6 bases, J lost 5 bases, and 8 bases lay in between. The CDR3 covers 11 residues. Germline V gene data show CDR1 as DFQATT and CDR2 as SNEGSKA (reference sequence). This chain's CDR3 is CSAQGHNEQFF. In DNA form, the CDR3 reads TGCAGTGCCCAGGGGCACAATGAGCAGTTCTTC.

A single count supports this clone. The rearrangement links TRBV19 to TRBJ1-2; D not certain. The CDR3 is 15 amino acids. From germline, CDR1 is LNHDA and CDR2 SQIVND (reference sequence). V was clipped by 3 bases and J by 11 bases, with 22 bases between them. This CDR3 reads CASSIGESLRLVYTF. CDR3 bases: TGTGCCAGTAGTATTGGAGAAAGCTTACGGCTGGTATACACCTTC.

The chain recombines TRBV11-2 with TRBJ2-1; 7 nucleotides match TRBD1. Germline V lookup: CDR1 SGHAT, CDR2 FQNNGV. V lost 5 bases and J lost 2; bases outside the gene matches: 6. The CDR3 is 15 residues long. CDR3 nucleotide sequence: TGTGCCAGCAGCCCCGCCGGGACAGCCTACAATGAGCAGTTCTTC. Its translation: CASSPAGTAYNEQFF.

CDR3 amino acids: CASSLVGTVSSYNEQFF. Here the CDR3 DNA reads TGTGCCAGCAGCTTAGTGGGTACGGTCTCCTCCTACAATGAGCAGTTCTTC. The chain employs TRBV7-8 and TRBJ2-1; no reliable D call. Between the trimmed V and J ends, which lost 1 base and 0 bases, there was a span of 13 bases. The CDR3 sequence is 17 residues long. Per the germline V gene, CDR1 is SGHVS and CDR2 is FQNEAQ. Using reference TRBV7-8 and TRBJ2-1 for the parts outside the CDR3, the full variable domain is GAGVSQSPRYKVAKRGQDVALRCDPISGHVSLFWYQQALGQGPEFLTYFQNEAQLDKSGLPSDRFFAERPEGSVSTLKIQRTQQEDSAVYLCASSLVGTVSSYNEQFFGPGTRLTVL.

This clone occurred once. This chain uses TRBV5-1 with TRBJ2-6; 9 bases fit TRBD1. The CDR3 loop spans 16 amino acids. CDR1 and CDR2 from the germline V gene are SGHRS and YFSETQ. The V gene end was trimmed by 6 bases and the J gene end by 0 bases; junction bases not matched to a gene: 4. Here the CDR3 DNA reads TGCGCCAGCACCGGGACAGGGTACTCTGGGGCCAACGTCCTGACTTTC. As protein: CASTGTGYSGANVLTF.

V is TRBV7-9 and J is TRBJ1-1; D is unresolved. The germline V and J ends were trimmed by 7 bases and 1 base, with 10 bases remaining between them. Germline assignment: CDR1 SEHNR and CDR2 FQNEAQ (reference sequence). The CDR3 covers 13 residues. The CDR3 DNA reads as TGTGCCAGCAAAGAGCCGCAGAACACTGAAGCTTTCTTT. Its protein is CASKEPQNTEAFF.

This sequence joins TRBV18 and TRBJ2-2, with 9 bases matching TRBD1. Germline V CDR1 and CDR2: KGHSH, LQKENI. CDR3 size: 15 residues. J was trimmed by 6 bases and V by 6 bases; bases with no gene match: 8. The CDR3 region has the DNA TGTGCCAGCTCGCCCCGACAGGGGGAGTCCGGGGAGCTGTTTTTT. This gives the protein CASSPRQGESGELFF.

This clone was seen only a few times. The CDR3 sequence is CAWSTPGTGDNQPQHF. The CDR3 coding sequence is TGTGCCTGGAGTACCCCCGGGACAGGGGACAATCAGCCCCAGCATTTT. V gene TRBV30 combines with J gene TRBJ1-5; 10 positions match TRBD1. Germline CDR1 GTSNPN, CDR2 SVGIG (reference sequence). V was pared by 2 bases and J by 3 bases, with 7 bases of the junction left unmatched. The CDR3 consists of 16 residues. Using reference TRBV30 and TRBJ1-5 for the parts outside the CDR3, the full variable domain is SQTIHQWPATLVQPVGSPLSLECTVEGTSNPNLYWYRQAAGRGLQLLFYSVGIGQISSEVPQNLSASRPQDRQFILSSKKLLLSDSGFYLCAWSTPGTGDNQPQHFGDGTRLSIL.

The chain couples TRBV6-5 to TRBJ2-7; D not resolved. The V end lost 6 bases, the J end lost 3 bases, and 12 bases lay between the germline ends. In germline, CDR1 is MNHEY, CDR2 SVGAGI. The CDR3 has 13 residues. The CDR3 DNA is TGTGCCAGCAGCCCCACCGAGCACTACGAGCAGTACTTC. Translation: CASSPTEHYEQYF.

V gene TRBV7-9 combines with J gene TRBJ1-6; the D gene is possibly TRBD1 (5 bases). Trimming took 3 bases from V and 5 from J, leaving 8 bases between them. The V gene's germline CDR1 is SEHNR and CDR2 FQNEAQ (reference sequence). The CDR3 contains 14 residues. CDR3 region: CASSFRGNNSPLHF. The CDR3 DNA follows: TGTGCCAGCAGCTTTCGGGGCAATAATTCACCCCTCCACTTT. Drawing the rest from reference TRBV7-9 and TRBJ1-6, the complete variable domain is DTGVSQNPRHKITKRGQNVTFRCDPISEHNRLYWYRQTLGQGPEFLTYFQNEAQLEKSRLLSDRFSAERPKGSFSTLEIQRTEQGDSAMYLCASSFRGNNSPLHFGNGTRLTVT.

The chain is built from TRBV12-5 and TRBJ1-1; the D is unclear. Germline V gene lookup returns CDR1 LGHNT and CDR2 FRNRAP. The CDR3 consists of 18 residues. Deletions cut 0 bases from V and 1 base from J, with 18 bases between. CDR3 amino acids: CASGLVLGVGRRNTEAFF. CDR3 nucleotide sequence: TGTGCTAGTGGTTTGGTACTCGGGGTTGGCAGGAGGAACACTGAAGCTTTCTTT.

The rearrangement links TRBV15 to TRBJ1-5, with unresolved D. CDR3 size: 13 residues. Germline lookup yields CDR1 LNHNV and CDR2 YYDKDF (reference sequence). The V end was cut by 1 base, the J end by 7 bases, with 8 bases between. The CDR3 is CATSRGPGQPQHF. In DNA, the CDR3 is TGTGCCACCAGCAGAGGACCAGGCCAGCCCCAGCATTTT. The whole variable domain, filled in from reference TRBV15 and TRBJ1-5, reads DAMVIQNPRYQVTQFGKPVTLSCSQTLNHNVMYWYQQKSSQAPKLLFHYYDKDFNNEADTPDNFQSRRPNTSFCFLDIRSPGLGDTAMYLCATSRGPGQPQHFGDGTRLSIL.

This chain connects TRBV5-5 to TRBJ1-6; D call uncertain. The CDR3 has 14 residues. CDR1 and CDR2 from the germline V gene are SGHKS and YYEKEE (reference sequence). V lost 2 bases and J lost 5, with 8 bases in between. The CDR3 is CASSFRVDNSPLHF. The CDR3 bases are TGTGCCAGCAGCTTTCGGGTCGATAATTCACCCCTCCACTTT. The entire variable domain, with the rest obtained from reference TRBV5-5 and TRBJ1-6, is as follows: DAGVTQSPTHLIKTRGQQVTLRCSPISGHKSVSWYQQVLGQGPQFIFQYYEKEERGRGNFPDRFSARQFPNYSSELNVNALLLGDSALYLCASSFRVDNSPLHFGNGTRLTVT.

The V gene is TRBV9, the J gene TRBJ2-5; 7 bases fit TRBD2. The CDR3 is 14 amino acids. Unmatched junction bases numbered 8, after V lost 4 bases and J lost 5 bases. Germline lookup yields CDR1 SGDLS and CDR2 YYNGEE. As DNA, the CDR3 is TGTGCCAGCAGCCCAACTAGCGATTGGGAGACCCAGTACTTC. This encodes CASSPTSDWETQYF.

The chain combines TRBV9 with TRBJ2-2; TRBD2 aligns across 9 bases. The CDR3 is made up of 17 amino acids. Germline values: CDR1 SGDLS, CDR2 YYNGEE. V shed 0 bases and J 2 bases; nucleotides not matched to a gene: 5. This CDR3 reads CASSVGLRGGNTGELFF. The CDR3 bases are TGTGCCAGCAGCGTAGGGTTGCGGGGGGGCAACACCGGGGAGCTGTTTTTT.

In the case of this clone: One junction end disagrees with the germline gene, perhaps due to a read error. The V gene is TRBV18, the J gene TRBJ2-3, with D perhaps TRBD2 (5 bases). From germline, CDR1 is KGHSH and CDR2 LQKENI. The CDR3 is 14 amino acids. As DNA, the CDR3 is TGTGCCAGCACACCCACCGGGGGCACAGATACGCAGTATTTT. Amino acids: CASTPTGGTDTQYF.

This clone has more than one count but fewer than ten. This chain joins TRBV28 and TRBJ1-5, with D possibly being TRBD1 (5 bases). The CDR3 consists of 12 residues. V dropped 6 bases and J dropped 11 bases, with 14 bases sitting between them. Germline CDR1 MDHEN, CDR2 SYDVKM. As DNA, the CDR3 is TGTGCCAGCAGCGAGATGGGGGTGGCCCAGCATTTT. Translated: CASSEMGVAQHF.

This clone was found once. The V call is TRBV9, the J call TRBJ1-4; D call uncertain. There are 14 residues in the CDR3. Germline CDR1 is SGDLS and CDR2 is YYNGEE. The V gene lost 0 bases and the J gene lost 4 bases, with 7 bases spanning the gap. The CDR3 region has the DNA TGTGCCAGCAGCGTAGCGGGGTTTAATGAAAAACTGTTTTTT. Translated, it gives CASSVAGFNEKLFF.

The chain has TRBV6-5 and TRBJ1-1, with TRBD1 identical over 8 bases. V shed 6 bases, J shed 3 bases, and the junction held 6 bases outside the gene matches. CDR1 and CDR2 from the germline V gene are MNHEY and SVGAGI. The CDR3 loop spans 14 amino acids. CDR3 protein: CASSRTGRDTEAFF. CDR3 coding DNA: TGTGCCAGCAGCCGGACAGGGAGGGACACTGAAGCTTTCTTT.

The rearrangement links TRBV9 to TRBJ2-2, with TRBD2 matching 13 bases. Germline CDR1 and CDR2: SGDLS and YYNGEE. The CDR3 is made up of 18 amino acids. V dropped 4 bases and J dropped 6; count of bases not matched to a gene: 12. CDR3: CASSLGLAGKGVAGELFF. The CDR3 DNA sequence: TGTGCCAGCAGCCTGGGACTAGCGGGGAAGGGAGTCGCCGGGGAGCTGTTTTTT.

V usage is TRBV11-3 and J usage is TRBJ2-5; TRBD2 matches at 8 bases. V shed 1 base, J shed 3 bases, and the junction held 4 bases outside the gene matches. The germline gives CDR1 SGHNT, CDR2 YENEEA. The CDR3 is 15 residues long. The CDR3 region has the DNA TGTGCCAGCAGCTTAGGGGTGCGGGAGGAAGAGACCCAGTACTTC. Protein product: CASSLGVREEETQYF. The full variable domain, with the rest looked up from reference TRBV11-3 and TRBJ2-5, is EAGVVQSPRYKIIEKKQPVAFWCNPISGHNTLYWYLQNLGQGPELLIRYENEEAVDDSQLPKDRFSAERLKGVDSTLKIQPAELGDSAVYLCASSLGVREEETQYFGPGTRLLVL.

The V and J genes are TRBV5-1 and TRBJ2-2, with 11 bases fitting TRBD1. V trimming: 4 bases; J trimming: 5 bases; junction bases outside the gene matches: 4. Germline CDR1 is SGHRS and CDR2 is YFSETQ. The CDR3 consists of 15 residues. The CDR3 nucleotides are TGCGCCAGCAGCGAGGGACAGGGGGTGACCGGGGAGCTGTTTTTT. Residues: CASSEGQGVTGELFF. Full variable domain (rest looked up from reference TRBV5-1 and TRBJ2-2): KAGVTQTPRYLIKTRGQQVTLSCSPISGHRSVSWYQQTPGQGLQFLFEYFSETQRNKGNFPGRFSGRQFSNSRSEMNVSTLELGDSALYLCASSEGQGVTGELFFGEGSRLTVL.

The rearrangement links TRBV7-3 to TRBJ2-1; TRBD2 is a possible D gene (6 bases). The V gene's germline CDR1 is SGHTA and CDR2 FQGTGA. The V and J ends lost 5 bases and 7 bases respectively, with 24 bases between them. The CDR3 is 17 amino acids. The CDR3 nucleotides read TGTGCCAGCAGCCCCAGGGCGGCGGGGAGGTTCGGTAATGAGCAGTTCTTC. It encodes CASSPRAAGRFGNEQFF. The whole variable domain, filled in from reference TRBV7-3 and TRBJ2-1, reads GAGVSQTPSNKVTEKGKYVELRCDPISGHTALYWYRQSLGQGPEFLIYFQGTGAADDSGLPNDRFFAVRPEGSVSTLKIQRTERGDSAVYLCASSPRAAGRFGNEQFFGPGTRLTVL.